This TCR beta chain was sequenced during a study of blood T cells in healthy people across ages. From germline, CDR1 is DFQATT and CDR2 SNEGSKA (reference sequence). The CDR3 extends over 11 amino acids. V dropped 6 bases and J dropped 6 bases, with 11 bases sitting between them. Using a J-beta primer mix together with a sample-barcoded 5' primer, a second PCR was run for roughly 6 to 11 cycles. MiXCR was run by TCRdb on the 5' RACE reads, yielding one entry per CDR3 protein. Here the sample spans fewer than 1,200,000 distinct CDR3 sequences, about 23% being singletons. These records were also assigned to another study, of T cells of mothers and their children.

Material: blood. The chain is built from TRBV20-1 and TRBJ2-5, with D tentatively TRBD2 (5 bases). This receptor was identified in a girl aged 2-10 years in good health. For the CDR3, the DNA is TGCAGTGCCATTACGGGAAAGACCCAGTACTTC. Its protein is CSAITGKTQYF.